This T cell receptor (beta chain) is from a study of blood T cells in healthy people across ages. The overall study: For every two T cells, template switching captured about one barcoded beta molecule.

The CDR3 spans 16 residues. Germline loops: CDR1 WSHSY, CDR2 SAAADI. V shed 4 bases and J shed 7 bases, with 23 bases lying between them. In this sample, this clonotype turned up a few times. Its antigen is unknown. Study-wide results and limits: In older individuals, TCR beta diversity per million T cells was lower, falling roughly linearly with age. CMV infection status of these donors was not known. Among long-lived donors, naive CD4+ cells were more numerous and diversity higher than in aged donors.

Next came a second PCR, run for roughly 6 to 11 cycles, which used a sample-barcoded 5' primer along with a J-beta primer mix. TCRdb ran MiXCR on the 5' RACE reads and lists one entry per CDR3 protein. The sample carries about 730,000 distinct CDR3 sequences, roughly 44% recorded once. The source material was blood. The rearrangement links TRBV10-2 to TRBJ2-7; TRBD2 is a possible D gene (6 bases). The TCR was taken from a woman in her fifties or sixties in good health. The CDR3 spells CASSVGVGGPPGEQYF. In DNA, the CDR3 is TGCGCCAGCAGTGTCGGAGTGGGAGGCCCGCCTGGGGAGCAGTACTTC.